The 5 T cell receptor beta chains in this list originate from one sample, sequenced in a study of blood T cells in healthy people across ages. A J-beta primer mix and a sample-barcoded 5' primer were used in a second PCR of roughly 6 to 11 cycles. Using its own MiXCR run on the 5' RACE reads, TCRdb lists one record per CDR3 protein. Of 1.2 million to 1.5 million distinct CDR3 sequences listed, 40% to 50% were seen once; the top ten hold roughly 8.2%. The specimen was blood. The receptors derive from a woman under 30 in good health.

This clonotype was detected only a few times. This sequence joins TRBV11-2 and TRBJ2-7; 7 nucleotides agree with TRBD2. V gave up 5 bases and J gave up 6 bases; unmatched junction bases: 7. The CDR3 runs to 13 residues. CDR1 is SGHAT and CDR2 is FQNNGV in the germline V gene. The CDR3 DNA is TGTGCCAGCAGCCCAGGACCGGGAGGCGAGCAGTACTTC. As protein: CASSPGPGGEQYF.

This clonotype has just a few counts. The chain uses TRBV10-3 and TRBJ2-3, with a weak D call TRBD2 (6 bases). This CDR3 spans 14 amino acids. Per the germline V gene, CDR1 is ENHRY and CDR2 is SYGVKD. The V end lost 10 bases, the J end lost 1 base, and 15 bases lay between the germline ends. DNA for the CDR3: TGTGCCAGTAGACCGGGGGAGCGCACAGATACGCAGTATTTT. The encoded protein is CASRPGERTDTQYF.

Details on this clonotype: This clone may be a read error of a much larger clone one base away. The J gene is TRBJ2-7, the V gene TRBV10-3; tentatively, D is TRBD1 (5 bases). This CDR3 contains 12 residues. CDR1 and CDR2 from the germline V gene are ENHRY and SYGVKD. V gave up 4 bases and J gave up 6 bases, with 10 bases separating them. CDR3 sequence reads: CAISGDSSEQYF. In DNA form, the CDR3 reads TGTGCCATCAGTGGCGACAGCTCCGAGCAGTACTTC.

This chain uses TRBV6-2 or TRBV6-3 with TRBJ2-1; D unclear. There are 12 residues in the CDR3. The V gene's germline CDR1 is MNHEY and CDR2 SVGEGT. The germline V and J ends were trimmed by 6 bases and 1 base, with 4 bases remaining between them. The CDR3 sequence is CASRTSYNEQFF. The CDR3 coding sequence is TGTGCCAGCAGGACATCCTACAATGAGCAGTTCTTC.

The rearrangement uses TRBV20-1 and TRBJ1-2; the D gene is possibly TRBD1 (6 bases). Trimming stripped 2 bases from V and 3 bases from J, with 10 bases between. This CDR3 region has 13 residues. Germline CDR1 is DFQATT and CDR2 is SNEGSKA (reference sequence). The CDR3 DNA is TGCAGTGCTAGACCGGGGGGCCACTATGGCTACACCTTC. Translated: CSARPGGHYGYTF.